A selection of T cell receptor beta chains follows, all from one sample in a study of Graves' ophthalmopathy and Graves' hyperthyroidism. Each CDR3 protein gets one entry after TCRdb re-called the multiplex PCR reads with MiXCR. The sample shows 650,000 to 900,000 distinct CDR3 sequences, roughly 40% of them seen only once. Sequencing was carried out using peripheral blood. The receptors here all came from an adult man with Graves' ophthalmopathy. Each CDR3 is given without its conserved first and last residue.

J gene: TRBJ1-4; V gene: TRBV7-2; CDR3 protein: ASSLQYLVNEKLF
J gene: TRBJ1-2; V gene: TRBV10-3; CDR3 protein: AISESIGQGGT
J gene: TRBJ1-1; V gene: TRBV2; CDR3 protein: ASSEGHQSTEAF
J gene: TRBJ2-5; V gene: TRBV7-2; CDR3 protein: ASSSGLAGAN
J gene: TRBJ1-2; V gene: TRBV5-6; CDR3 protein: ASGLTGSNYGYT
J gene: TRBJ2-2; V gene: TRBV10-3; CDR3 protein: ASSVRRNTGELF
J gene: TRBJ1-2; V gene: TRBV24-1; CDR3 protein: ASSLYPGGGSYGYT
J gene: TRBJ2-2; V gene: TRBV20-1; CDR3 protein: SASRQGVAGELF
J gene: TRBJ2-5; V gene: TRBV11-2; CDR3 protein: ASSFGTSGTQETQY
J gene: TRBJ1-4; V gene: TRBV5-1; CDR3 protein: ASSLGQGIANEKLF
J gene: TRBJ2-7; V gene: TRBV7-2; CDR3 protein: ASSGDRGEQY
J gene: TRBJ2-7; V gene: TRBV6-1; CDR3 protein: ASTSGPTGLDEQY
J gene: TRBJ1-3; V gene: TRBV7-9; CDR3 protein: ASRFRAGNTIY
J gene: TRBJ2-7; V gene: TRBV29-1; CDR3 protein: SVGQEERHEQY
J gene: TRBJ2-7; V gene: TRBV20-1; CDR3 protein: SARVAKTYEQY
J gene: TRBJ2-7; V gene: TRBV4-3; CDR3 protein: ASSQERGYEQY
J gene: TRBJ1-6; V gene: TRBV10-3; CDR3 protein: AISEPSGGPNSPLH
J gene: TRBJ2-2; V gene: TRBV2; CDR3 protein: ASSESGNTGELF
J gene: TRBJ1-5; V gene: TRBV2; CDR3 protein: ASSDSQLYQPQH
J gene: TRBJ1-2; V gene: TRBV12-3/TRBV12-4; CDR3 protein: ASSLEGRTQYGYT
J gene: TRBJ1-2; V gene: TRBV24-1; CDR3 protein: ATSDPGRAPLNYGYT
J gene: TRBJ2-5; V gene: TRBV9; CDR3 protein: ASSPPRVDQY
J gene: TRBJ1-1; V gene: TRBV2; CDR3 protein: ASSGRVNTEAF
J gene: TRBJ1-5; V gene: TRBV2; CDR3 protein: ASSEWGIRQPQH
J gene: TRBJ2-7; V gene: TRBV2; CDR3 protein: ASSEASGRARGFEQY
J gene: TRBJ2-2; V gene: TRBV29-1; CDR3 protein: SGLSGGGNTGELF
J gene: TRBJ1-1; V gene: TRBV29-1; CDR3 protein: SVEGRDRPEAF
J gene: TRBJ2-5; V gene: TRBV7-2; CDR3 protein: ASSFPRVKETQY
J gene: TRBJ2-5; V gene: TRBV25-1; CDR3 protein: ASTSSGGRETQY
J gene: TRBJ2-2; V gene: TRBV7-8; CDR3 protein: ASSHRDNTGELF
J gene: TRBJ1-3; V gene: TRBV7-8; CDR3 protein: ASSNRQSGNTIY
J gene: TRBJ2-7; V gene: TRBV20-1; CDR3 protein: SALLQGAYEQY
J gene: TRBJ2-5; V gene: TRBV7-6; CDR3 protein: ASSLQRLDTQETQY
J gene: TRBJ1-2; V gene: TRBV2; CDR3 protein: ASSPNPTGEVGYGYT
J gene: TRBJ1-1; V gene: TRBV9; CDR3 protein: ASSVGQGRGTEAF
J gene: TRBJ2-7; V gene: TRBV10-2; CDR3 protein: ASSQGDDREQY
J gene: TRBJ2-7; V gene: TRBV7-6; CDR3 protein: ASSFGTGINEQY
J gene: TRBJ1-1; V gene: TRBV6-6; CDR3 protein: ASSYSIHRAKRMNTEAF
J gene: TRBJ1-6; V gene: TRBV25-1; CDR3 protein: ASSETSSSYNSPLH
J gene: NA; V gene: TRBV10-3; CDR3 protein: AISGTYNEQF
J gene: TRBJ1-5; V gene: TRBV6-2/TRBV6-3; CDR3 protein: ASSYRGGGNQPQH
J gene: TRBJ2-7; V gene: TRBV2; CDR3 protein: ASSETGTYYEQY
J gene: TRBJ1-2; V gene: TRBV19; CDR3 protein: ASSNGSSYGYT
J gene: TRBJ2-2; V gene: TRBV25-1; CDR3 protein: ASSVGTLDTGELF
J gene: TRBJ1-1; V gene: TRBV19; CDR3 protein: ASRNKPVGAEAF
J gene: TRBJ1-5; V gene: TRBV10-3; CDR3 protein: AISEDSSSNQPQH
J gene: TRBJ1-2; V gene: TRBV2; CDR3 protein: ASSDRFYGYT
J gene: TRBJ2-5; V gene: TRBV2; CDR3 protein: ASSELAGALETQY
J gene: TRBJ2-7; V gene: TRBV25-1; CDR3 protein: ASSARSSRLTYEQY
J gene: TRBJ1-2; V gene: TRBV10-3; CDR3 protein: ASSRGGLKSGYT
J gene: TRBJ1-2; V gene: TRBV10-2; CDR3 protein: ASSVVQESCYGYT
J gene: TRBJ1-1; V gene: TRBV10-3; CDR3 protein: AISSARTTEAF
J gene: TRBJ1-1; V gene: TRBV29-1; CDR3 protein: SGKQVNTEAF